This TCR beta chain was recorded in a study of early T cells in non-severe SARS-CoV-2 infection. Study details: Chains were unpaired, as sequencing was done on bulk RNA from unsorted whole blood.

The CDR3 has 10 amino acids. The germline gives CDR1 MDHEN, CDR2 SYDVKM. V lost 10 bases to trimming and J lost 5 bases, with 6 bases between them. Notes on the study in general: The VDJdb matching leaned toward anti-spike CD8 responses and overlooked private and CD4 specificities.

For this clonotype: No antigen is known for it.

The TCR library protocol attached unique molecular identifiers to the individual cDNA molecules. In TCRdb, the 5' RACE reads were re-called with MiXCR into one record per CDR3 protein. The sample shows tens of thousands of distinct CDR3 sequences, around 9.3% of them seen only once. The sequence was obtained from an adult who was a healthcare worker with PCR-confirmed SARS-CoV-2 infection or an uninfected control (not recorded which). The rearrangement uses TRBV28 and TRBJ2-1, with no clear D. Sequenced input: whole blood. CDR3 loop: CATLNNEQFF. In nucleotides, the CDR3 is TGTGCCACCCTCAACAATGAGCAGTTCTTC.